This T cell receptor (beta chain) was observed in a study of T cells in Graves' hyperthyroidism and ophthalmopathy. The TCR beta CDR3 regions underwent amplification using RNA transcripts as the source. A set of HTBI primers served as the primers for a first-round RT-PCR of the TCR CDR3. From the multiplex PCR reads, TCRdb called clonotypes with MiXCR, one entry per CDR3 protein. The sample yields under 40,000 distinct CDR3 sequences, about 49% seen once. This CDR3 contains 15 residues. Germline CDR1 and CDR2: SGHVS and FQNEAQ. V gave up 1 base and J gave up 2 bases; unmatched junction bases: 2. J is TRBJ2-7 and V is TRBV7-8, with 10 nucleotides matching TRBD1. The sequenced sample consisted of blood. The source of this sequence is a woman between 45 and 60 years old with Graves' hyperthyroidism that later progressed to Graves' ophthalmopathy. The DNA of the CDR3 is TGTGCCAGCAGCTTAGGACAGGGGGCCCCCTACGAGCAGTACTTC. It codes for CASSLGQGAPYEQYF.